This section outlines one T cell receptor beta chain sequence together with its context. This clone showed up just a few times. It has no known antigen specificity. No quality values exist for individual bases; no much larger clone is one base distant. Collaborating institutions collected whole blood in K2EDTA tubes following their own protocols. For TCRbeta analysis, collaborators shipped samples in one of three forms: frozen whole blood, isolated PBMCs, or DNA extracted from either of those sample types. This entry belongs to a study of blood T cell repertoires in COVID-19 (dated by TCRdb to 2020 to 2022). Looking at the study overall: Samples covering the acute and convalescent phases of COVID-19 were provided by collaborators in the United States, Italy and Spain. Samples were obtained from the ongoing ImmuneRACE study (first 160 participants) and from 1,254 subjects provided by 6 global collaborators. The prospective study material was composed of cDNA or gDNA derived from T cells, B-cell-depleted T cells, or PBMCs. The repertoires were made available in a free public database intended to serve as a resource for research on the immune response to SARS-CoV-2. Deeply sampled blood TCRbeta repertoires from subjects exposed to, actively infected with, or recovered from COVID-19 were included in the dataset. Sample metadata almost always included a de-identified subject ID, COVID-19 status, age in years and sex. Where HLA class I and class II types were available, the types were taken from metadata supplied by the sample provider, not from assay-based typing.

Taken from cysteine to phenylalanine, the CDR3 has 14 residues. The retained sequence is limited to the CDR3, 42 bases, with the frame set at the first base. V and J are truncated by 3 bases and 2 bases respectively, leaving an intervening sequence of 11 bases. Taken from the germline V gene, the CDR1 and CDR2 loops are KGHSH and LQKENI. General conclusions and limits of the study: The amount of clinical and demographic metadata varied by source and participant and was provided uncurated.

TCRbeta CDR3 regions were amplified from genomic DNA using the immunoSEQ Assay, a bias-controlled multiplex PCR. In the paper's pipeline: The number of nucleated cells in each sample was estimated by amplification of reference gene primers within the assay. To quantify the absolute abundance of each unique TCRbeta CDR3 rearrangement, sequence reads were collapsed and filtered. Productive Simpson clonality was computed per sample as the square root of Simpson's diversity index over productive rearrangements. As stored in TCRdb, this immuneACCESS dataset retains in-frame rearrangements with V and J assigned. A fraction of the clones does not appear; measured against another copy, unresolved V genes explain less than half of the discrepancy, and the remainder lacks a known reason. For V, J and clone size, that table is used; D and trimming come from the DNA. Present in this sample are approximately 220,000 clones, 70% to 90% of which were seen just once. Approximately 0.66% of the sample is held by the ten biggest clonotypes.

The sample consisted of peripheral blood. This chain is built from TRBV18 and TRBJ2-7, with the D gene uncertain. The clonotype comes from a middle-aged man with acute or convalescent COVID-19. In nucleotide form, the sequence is TGTGCCAGCTCACCGACCCAGGCCGCCTACGAGCAGTACTTC. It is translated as CASSPTQAAYEQYF. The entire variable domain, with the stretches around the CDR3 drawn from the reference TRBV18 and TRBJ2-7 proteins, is NAGVMQNPRHLVRRRGQEARLRCSPMKGHSHVYWYRQLPEEGLKFMVYLQKENIIDESGMPKERFSAEFPKEGPSILRIQQVVRGDSAAYFCASSPTQAAYEQYFGPGTRLTVT.